This T cell receptor (beta chain) appears in the sequencing data of a study of cytomegalovirus exposure and HLA in healthy donors. Study-level findings and limits: Usually a TCR sequence was rare, but some public TCRs were found in many donors. In the roughly 120 validation repertoires, a later analysis found that first-cohort TCR clusters tended to co-occur. The authors enumerated over 150 TCR beta chains as linked to cytomegalovirus.

Here immunoSEQ multiplex PCR was the method, and the copy in TCRdb shows in-frame clones only, minus some. The sample includes some 41,000 clones, under 95% of them seen just once. Looked up from germline, CDR1 is SNHLY and CDR2 is FYNNEI. The CDR3 runs to 15 residues. J gave up 7 bases and V 7 bases, and 11 bases lay outside the gene matches. About this clone itself: Its specificity is not known.

This chain uses TRBV2 with TRBJ1-2; TRBD1 matches 11 bases. The receptor was derived from a woman aged 18-29 years in good health and CMV-seronegative. The sequenced sample consisted of PBMCs. Here the CDR3 DNA reads TGTGCCAGCACCCTCGAGGACAGGGGGCCGGGTGGCTACACCTTC. It codes for CASTLEDRGPGGYTF. Drawing the rest from reference TRBV2 and TRBJ1-2, the complete variable domain is EPEVTQTPSHQVTQMGQEVILRCVPISNHLYFYWYRQILGQKVEFLVSFYNNEISEKSEIFDDQFSVERPDGSNFTLKIRSTKLEDSAMYFCASTLEDRGPGGYTFGSGTRLTVV.